These T cell receptor beta chains were read from a single sample in a study of control samples from healthy donors and cancer patients. TCRdb's table, derived via immunoSEQ multiplex PCR, lists solely in-frame clones and lacks some. The table shows around 82,000 clones, with about nine tenths occurring only once. The sequenced sample was blood. Receptor source: a man between 50 and 59 years old in good health. The CDR3 runs from the conserved cysteine through the conserved F or W. Fields, in order: clone size, V gene, D gene, J gene, CDR3 length, CDR3 DNA, CDR3 protein. D genes are given only for firm matches. Where a row states a size, it is once, few, many or the class of an expanded clone; other rows omit it.

>-|TRBV7-2|TRBD1|TRBJ1-6|16
TGTGCCAGCAGCTTAGTGTCGGGACAGGGATGGTCACCCCTCCACTTT
CASSLVSGQGWSPLHF
>-|TRBV19|-|TRBJ1-1|12
TGTGCCAGTAGTATAGGGACTCTTGAAGCTTTCTTT
CASSIGTLEAFF
>-|TRBV10-3|-|TRBJ1-1|15
TGTGCCATCAGTGAGTCCGGGAACCAGAACACTGAAGCTTTCTTT
CAISESGNQNTEAFF
>-|TRBV5-1|TRBD1|TRBJ2-1|13
TGCGCCAGCTCGGACAGGGGGCGCGGTGAGCAGTTCTTC
CASSDRGRGEQFF
>-|TRBV3-1/TRBV3-2|-|TRBJ1-3|13
TGTGCCAGCAGCCAGGCGGCGGCAAACACCATATATTTT
CASSQAAANTIYF
>-|TRBV7-9|-|TRBJ2-2|15
TGTGCCAGCAGCTTTTTGGGGCTCGACACCGGGGAGCTGTTTTTT
CASSFLGLDTGELFF
>-|TRBV7-2|TRBD1|TRBJ2-5|14
TGTGCCAGCAGCTTCGTTACAGGGGCAGAGACCCAGTACTTC
CASSFVTGAETQYF
>-|TRBV10-3|-|TRBJ2-7|14
TGTGCCATGTCCCCGGCGGGTGACACCTACGAGCAGTACTTC
CAMSPAGDTYEQYF
>-|TRBV9|-|TRBJ1-2|13
TGTGCCAGCAGCCAACATAGGGACTATGGCTACACCTTC
CASSQHRDYGYTF
>-|TRBV4-3|TRBD1|TRBJ1-2|15
TGCGCCAGCAGCCAAGATCCTCGGACAGGGAGTGGCTACACCTTC
CASSQDPRTGSGYTF
>-|TRBV1|-|TRBJ1-2|19
TGCACCAGCAGCCACGCCTTCCCCAAGGGCATATCCGCTGTCTATGGCTACACCTTC
CTSSHAFPKGISAVYGYTF
>-|TRBV14|-|TRBJ1-2|21
TGTGCCAGCAGCCAAGATCTGGTGTGGGGTCAGCTCGACAACCGAAACTATGGCTACACCTTC
CASSQDLVWGQLDNRNYGYTF
>-|TRBV5-1|TRBD1|TRBJ1-4|17
TGCGCCAGCAGCCCTTTACCTCTGGGACAGTATAATGAAAAACTGTTTTTT
CASSPLPLGQYNEKLFF
>-|TRBV20-1|-|TRBJ2-7|15
TGCAGTGCTAGTGCGGGCGGTCGAGCTTCCTACGAGCAGTACTTC
CSASAGGRASYEQYF
>-|TRBV6-6|TRBD2|TRBJ2-1|14
TGTGCCAGCAGTTCCCCGGGACTAGCGAATGAGCAGTTCTTC
CASSSPGLANEQFF
>-|TRBV4-1|-|TRBJ1-2|16
TGCGCCAGCAGCCAAGATAGAGTGAAGGGTTACAATGGCTACACCTTC
CASSQDRVKGYNGYTF
>-|TRBV20-1|-|TRBJ1-1|14
TGCAGTGCTAGTGGCCGTTACGGGCCCACTGAAGCTTTCTTT
CSASGRYGPTEAFF
>-|TRBV7-9|-|TRBJ1-6|12
TGTGCCAGCAGCCTAGTGGGATCACCCCTCCACTTT
CASSLVGSPLHF
>once|TRBV25-1|-|TRBJ1-2|14
TGTGCCAGTTCTTCACAGGGAGAAAACTATGGCTACACCTTC
CASSSQGENYGYTF
>-|TRBV5-1|-|TRBJ1-1|15
TGCGCCAGCAGCTTGGCAGTGGGGTGGAACACTGAAGCTTTCTTT
CASSLAVGWNTEAFF
>-|TRBV3-1/TRBV3-2|-|TRBJ1-1|14
TGTGCCAGCAGCCAAGGGAACACGAACACTGAAGCTTTCTTT
CASSQGNTNTEAFF
>-|TRBV5-4|-|TRBJ1-1|14
TGTGCCAGCAGCGGAGGGGCGTTGTCCACTGAAGCTTTCTTT
CASSGGALSTEAFF
>-|TRBV30|-|TRBJ1-6|13
TGTGCCTGGACCGAACCATTCCGTTCACCCCTCCACTTT
CAWTEPFRSPLHF
>-|TRBV5-6|-|TRBJ1-4|15
TGTGCCAGCAGCTTGCTGAGAGGTGCTAATGAAAAACTGTTTTTT
CASSLLRGANEKLFF
>-|TRBV30|TRBD1|TRBJ1-1|13
TGTGCCTGGAGGGTCACAGGGGACACTGAAGCTTTCTTT
CAWRVTGDTEAFF
>-|TRBV6-6|-|TRBJ2-7|13
TGTGCCAGCAGTCCCGCAGGGAGCTACGAGCAGTACTTC
CASSPAGSYEQYF
>-|TRBV7-2|TRBD2|TRBJ2-3|17
TGTGCCAGCAGCTTAGTAGCGCTAGCGGGGGGCACAGATACGCAGTATTTT
CASSLVALAGGTDTQYF
>few|TRBV2|-|TRBJ1-2|15
TGTGCCAGCAGTCCTACAGGGACGGCCGTCCGGGGCTACACCTTC
CASSPTGTAVRGYTF
>-|TRBV5-8|-|TRBJ1-2|14
TGTGCCAGCAGCTTGTCACCGGCAAACTATGGCTACACCTTC
CASSLSPANYGYTF
>-|TRBV18|-|TRBJ2-1|15
TGTGCCAGCTCACCACAACAGGGAACATACAATGAGCAGTTCTTC
CASSPQQGTYNEQFF
>-|TRBV14|-|TRBJ2-7|15
TGTGCCAGCAACGGAGACTCACACCTGCCTGGCGAGCAGTACTTC
CASNGDSHLPGEQYF
>-|TRBV6-5|-|TRBJ2-7|13
TGTGCCAGCTCTCTTCTCCCAGCCTACGAGCAGTACTTC
CASSLLPAYEQYF
>-|TRBV9|-|TRBJ1-2|15
TGTGCCAGCAGCGCACTCCCGTCGGGGTCTGACGGCTACACCTTC
CASSALPSGSDGYTF
>-|TRBV11-3|-|TRBJ1-5|13
TGTGCCAGCACGACAGAACCTTATCAGCCCCAGCATTTT
CASTTEPYQPQHF
>few|TRBV5-1|-|TRBJ2-3|12
TGCGCCAGCAGCAGGGACTCAGATACGCAGTATTTT
CASSRDSDTQYF
>-|TRBV7-9|-|TRBJ2-3|12
TGTGCCAGCAGCCCGCAAGGGGATACGCAGTATTTT
CASSPQGDTQYF
>once|TRBV9|TRBD1|TRBJ1-6|15
TGTGCCAGCAGCGCCGGACAGGGAGGGAATTCACCCCTCCACTTT
CASSAGQGGNSPLHF
>-|TRBV30|TRBD2|TRBJ2-7|18
TGTGCCTGGAGTTCAAGACTAGCGGGGGACATGAGCTCCTACGAGCAGTACTTC
CAWSSRLAGDMSSYEQYF
>-|TRBV11-2|-|TRBJ2-1|17
TGTGCCAGCAGCTTAGATGTGGGTAGAAGCTCCTACAATGAGCAGTTCTTC
CASSLDVGRSSYNEQFF
>-|TRBV19|TRBD1|TRBJ1-2|13
TGTGCCAGTAGTATGACAGGGATGGTCGGCTACACCTTC
CASSMTGMVGYTF
>-|TRBV7-9|-|TRBJ1-6|14
TGTGCCAGCAGCGCCGACGCCCTAGGAGCACCCCTCCACTTT
CASSADALGAPLHF
>-|TRBV19|TRBD1|TRBJ1-1|14
TGTGCCAGTAGATACAGGGGTACGAACACTGAAGCTTTCTTT
CASRYRGTNTEAFF
>once|TRBV5-1|-|TRBJ1-2|14
TGCGCCAGCAGCTTGTACACCGCCAACTATGGCTACACCTTC
CASSLYTANYGYTF
>-|TRBV5-1|TRBD1|TRBJ2-7|14
TGCGCCAGCAGCGAGAGACAGGGCTCCTACGAGCAGTACTTC
CASSERQGSYEQYF
>-|TRBV14|-|TRBJ2-7|16
TGTGCCAGCAGCCCAGCGCCGGGACCGAGTTCCTACGAGCAGTACTTC
CASSPAPGPSSYEQYF
>-|TRBV4-2|TRBD1|TRBJ1-1|15
TGTGCCAGCAGCCCTAGACAGGGAGAAAACACTGAAGCTTTCTTT
CASSPRQGENTEAFF
>-|TRBV7-2|TRBD1|TRBJ2-5|19
TGTGCCAGCAGCTTACAACCTTTCACTACAGGGGGCTCTAGTGGGACCCAGTACTTC
CASSLQPFTTGGSSGTQYF
>-|TRBV15|-|TRBJ1-6|11
TGTGCCACCAGCGCTAATTCACCCCTCCACTTT
CATSANSPLHF
>-|TRBV7-9|-|TRBJ2-7|12
TGTGCCAGCAGCTTAACCGGGTACGAGCAGTACTTC
CASSLTGYEQYF
>once|TRBV18|-|TRBJ1-6|16
TGTGCCAGCTCACGTAATACAGGTACCAATCCTGTACCCCTCCACTTT
CASSRNTGTNPVPLHF
>-|TRBV9|TRBD2|TRBJ2-5|13
TGTGCCAGCAGCGTAGACGGGAGGGAGACCCAGTACTTC
CASSVDGRETQYF
>-|TRBV29-1|-|TRBJ2-7|12
TGCAGCGTTGAAGTGGGGGTCTACGAGCAGTACTTC
CSVEVGVYEQYF
>-|TRBV27|-|TRBJ1-2|14
TGCGCCAGCAGTTCCGGGACACTAAGCTATGGCTACACCTTC
CASSSGTLSYGYTF
>once|TRBV9|TRBD1|TRBJ2-5|14
TGTGCCAGTTCCTCGGGACAGGGGACTGGGACCCAGTACTTC
CASSSGQGTGTQYF
>-|TRBV30|-|TRBJ2-1|11
TGTGCCTGGAACTGGGGAGGTCGGGAATTCTTC
CAWNWGGREFF
>-|TRBV19|TRBD1|TRBJ1-2|15
TGTGCCAGTCGAATAGGACAGGGGGCAAACTATGGCTACACCTTC
CASRIGQGANYGYTF
>once|TRBV11-2|-|TRBJ1-1|15
TGTGCCAGCAGCTTAGTCCGGGGGTTGAACACTGAAGCTTTCTTT
CASSLVRGLNTEAFF
>-|TRBV19|-|TRBJ1-5|15
TGTGCCAGTAGTATAGGGGGAGAGAACAAGTGGCCCCAGCATTTT
CASSIGGENKWPQHF
>-|TRBV7-9|-|TRBJ1-2|12
TGTGCCAGCAGCAGGGTCAACTATGGCTACACCTTC
CASSRVNYGYTF
>-|TRBV19|-|TRBJ2-4|15
TGTGCCAGTAGTATCCGGGGACAAACCCGGGACATTCAGTACTTC
CASSIRGQTRDIQYF